The 23 T cell receptor beta chains below all came from one sample that was sequenced in a study of T cells in Graves' hyperthyroidism and ophthalmopathy. Amplification targeted TCR beta CDR3 regions from RNA transcripts. The HTBI set primed first-round TCR CDR3 RT-PCR. TCRdb ran MiXCR on the multiplex PCR reads and lists one entry per CDR3 protein. This sample has hundreds of thousands of distinct CDR3 sequences; roughly a quarter occur once, and the top ten carry about 10%. The sample comprised blood. The receptors shown here come from a woman in her twenties or thirties with Graves' ophthalmopathy.

This clonotype was counted only a few times. V gene TRBV20-1 combines with J gene TRBJ2-7; no definite D call. Germline V gives CDR1 DFQATT, CDR2 SNEGSKA (reference sequence). CDR3 size: 12 residues. V was trimmed by 4 bases and J by 3 bases, leaving 10 bases between them. The CDR3 DNA follows: TGCAGTGCTACGGCGGCAGACTACGAGCAGTACTTC. This codes for CSATAADYEQYF.

This chain joins TRBV12-5 and TRBJ1-1, with D perhaps TRBD1 (6 bases). The CDR3 spans 15 residues. The V end lost 0 bases, the J end lost 3 bases, and 11 bases lay between the germline ends. The germline CDR1 and CDR2 sequences are LGHNT and FRNRAP. The DNA of the CDR3 is TGTGCTAGTGGTTTGGTACTTGACAGGTACACTGAAGCTTTCTTT. Protein product: CASGLVLDRYTEAFF.

This clonotype was counted ten times or more. The chain recombines TRBV27 with TRBJ1-5; no firm D call. Deletions cut 2 bases from V and 7 bases from J, with 9 bases between. Germline assignment: CDR1 MNHEY and CDR2 SMNVEV (reference sequence). This CDR3 contains 13 residues. The CDR3 region is CASSLGEKQPQHF. CDR3 DNA sequence: TGTGCCAGCAGTTTAGGGGAGAAACAGCCCCAGCATTTT.

There are many counts of this clonotype. CDR3 residues: CASRVQGAPYEQYF. The CDR3 bases are TGTGCCAGCAGGGTGCAGGGGGCTCCCTACGAGCAGTACTTC. The genes are TRBV6-1 and TRBJ2-7; the match to TRBD1 covers 8 bases. CDR1 is MNHNS and CDR2 is SASEGT in the germline V gene. V lost 6 bases to trimming and J lost 2 bases; unmatched junction nucleotides: 6. The CDR3 is 14 amino acids.

This clonotype was seen ten or more times. This sequence joins TRBV12-3 or TRBV12-4 and TRBJ1-1; D might be TRBD1 (6 bases). The CDR3 has 15 amino acids. Trimming removed 5 bases at V and 3 bases at J, with 16 bases between. The CDR3 sequence: CASSGPGGRDTEAFF. The CDR3 DNA reads as TGTGCCAGCAGTGGTCCGGGGGGGCGCGACACTGAAGCTTTCTTT.

There are many counts of this clonotype. This chain links TRBV20-1 with TRBJ2-7; D assignment may be TRBD1 or TRBD2 (6 bases each). CDR3 size: 11 residues. CDR1 and CDR2 (germline): DFQATT, SNEGSKA (reference sequence). Trimming removed 8 bases from V and 6 bases from J, with 14 bases in between. The CDR3 region is CSPRGGSEQYF. The CDR3 bases are TGCAGTCCCAGAGGGGGGTCCGAGCAGTACTTC.

This clonotype showed up just a few times. The chain links TRBV5-1 to TRBJ2-4; 9 bases are a match to TRBD1. V shed 9 bases and J 8 bases; nucleotides not matched to a gene: 12. The CDR3 extends over 14 amino acids. CDR1 and CDR2 from the germline V gene are SGHRS and YFSETQ. This CDR3 reads CATRDREGGDIQYF. In DNA form, the CDR3 reads TGCGCCACGCGGGACAGGGAAGGTGGTGACATTCAGTACTTC. Combining the CDR3 with reference TRBV5-1 and TRBJ2-4 gives the whole variable domain KAGVTQTPRYLIKTRGQQVTLSCSPISGHRSVSWYQQTPGQGLQFLFEYFSETQRNKGNFPGRFSGRQFSNSRSEMNVSTLELGDSALYLCATRDREGGDIQYFGAGTRLSVL.

This clonotype was observed at least ten times. The V and J genes are TRBV29-1 and TRBJ1-1; TRBD1 matches at 7 bases. V was clipped by 6 bases and J by 0 bases; unmatched bases: 4. This CDR3 spans 13 amino acids. Germline-derived CDR1 and CDR2 are SQVTM and ANQGSEA. CDR3 loop: CSVQGTMNTEAFF. Written as DNA, the CDR3 is TGCAGCGTACAGGGGACAATGAACACTGAAGCTTTCTTT.

The chain carries TRBV20-1 and TRBJ1-5; tentatively, D is TRBD1 (5 bases). The CDR3 totals 14 residues. With 5 bases removed from V and 7 bases from J, the gap between germline ends came to 18 bases. Germline CDR1 and CDR2: DFQATT and SNEGSKA (reference sequence). The CDR3 nucleotides read TGCAGTGCTCCCGCGGGGCAGGTGGGGCAGCCCCAGCATTTT. It translates to CSAPAGQVGQPQHF.

Ten or more counts support this clonotype. The chain carries TRBV4-2 and TRBJ1-1; D is uncertain. This CDR3 region has 13 residues. V lost 0 bases to trimming and J lost 5 bases, with 7 bases between them. Germline V gene sequence: CDR1 LGHNA, CDR2 YNFKEQ. The CDR3 DNA is TGTGCCAGCAGCCAAGATGGGTTTACTGAAGCTTTCTTT. As protein: CASSQDGFTEAFF.

At least ten counts were recorded for this clonotype. The chain employs TRBV12-3 or TRBV12-4 and TRBJ2-7; D possibly corresponds to TRBD2 (5 bases). The CDR3 covers 13 residues. With 2 bases removed from V and 6 bases from J, the gap between germline ends came to 11 bases. CDR3 DNA sequence: TGTGCCAGCAGTTTACGAGGCAGCGGCGAGCAGTACTTC. It translates to CASSLRGSGEQYF.

This clonotype has a count of ten or more. The chain uses TRBV2 and TRBJ1-2; perhaps TRBD1 as D (5 bases). The ends were cut back, 0 bases at V and 7 bases at J, with 24 bases in the middle. Germline V gene lookup returns CDR1 SNHLY and CDR2 FYNNEI. The CDR3 has 18 residues. CDR3 DNA sequence: TGTGCCAGCAGTGAAGCCACCCTCCGACAGATGGAGTCCCCTGGCTACACCTTC. This gives the protein CASSEATLRQMESPGYTF.

This clonotype was found many times. The J gene is TRBJ1-1, the V gene TRBV10-1; D remains ambiguous. V was shortened by 3 bases and J by 1 base, with 6 bases between the two germline ends. Germline CDR1 reads WNHNN; CDR2 reads SYGVQD (reference sequence). CDR3 length: 13 amino acids. The CDR3 loop reads CASSERGNTEAFF. The CDR3 DNA follows: TGCGCCAGCAGTGAAAGAGGGAACACTGAAGCTTTCTTT.

The genes are TRBV11-2 and TRBJ2-5; 14 positions match TRBD2. This CDR3 region has 17 residues. Germline V lookup: CDR1 SGHAT, CDR2 FQNNGV. Trimming took 6 bases from V and 4 from J; bases not matched to a gene: 10. The DNA for the CDR3 is TGTGCCAGCAGGCGACTAGCGGGGGGGCCTAGGGCAGAGACCCAGTACTTC. This translates into CASRRLAGGPRAETQYF.

This clonotype was recorded many times. The chain combines TRBV27 with TRBJ1-2; D possibly corresponds to TRBD1 (6 bases). CDR1 and CDR2 (germline): MNHEY, SMNVEV (reference sequence). The length of the CDR3 is 13 residues. V gave up 8 bases and J gave up 0 bases, with 10 bases separating them. CDR3 in amino acids: CASWDTSNYGYTF. Here the CDR3 DNA reads TGTGCCAGCTGGGACACATCTAACTATGGCTACACCTTC.

V gene TRBV4-1 combines with J gene TRBJ1-1; D is perhaps TRBD1 (5 bases). Germline CDR1 and CDR2: MGHRA and YSYEKL. The CDR3 has 15 amino acids. Trimming shortened V by 1 base and J by 6 bases, and 15 bases separated the two germline ends. In nucleotides, the CDR3 is TGCGCCAGCAGCCAAGGTTGGGGCAGGTTGGCTGAAGCTTTCTTT. Translated: CASSQGWGRLAEAFF.

This clonotype was seen at least ten times. The chain has TRBV12-3 or TRBV12-4 and TRBJ2-6; D is unresolved. Deletions cut 3 bases from V and 1 base from J, with 7 bases between. This CDR3 is 15 amino acids long. The CDR3 DNA reads as TGTGCCAGCAGTTTCCGAGTTTCTGGGGCCAACGTCCTGACTTTC. Translating gives CASSFRVSGANVLTF.

This clonotype was counted ten times or more. The chain carries TRBV10-3 and TRBJ1-1; 8 positions agree with TRBD1. The junction had 9 bases not matched to a gene; V was cut back by 10 bases and J by 5 bases. Per germline, CDR1 ENHRY and CDR2 SYGVKD. The CDR3 runs 13 residues. This CDR3 reads CASLTQGATEAFF. The CDR3 coding sequence is TGTGCCAGCCTAACCCAGGGGGCAACTGAAGCTTTCTTT.

Details on this clonotype: Because it lacks the conserved phenylalanine or tryptophan at the end, this CDR3 is likely a read error. The CDR3 here is CASSDTSGGANEQFL. DNA of the CDR3: TGTGCCAGCAGTGATACTAGCGGGGGGGCCAATGAGCAGTTCCTC. The chain joins TRBV6-1 to TRBJ2-1, with TRBD2 matching 13 bases. V trimming: 3 bases; J trimming: 6 bases; junction bases outside the gene matches: 2. Germline values: CDR1 MNHNS, CDR2 SASEGT. This CDR3 is built from 15 residues.

Comments on this clonotype: This may be a read error: a much more frequent sequence differs by one nucleotide. In DNA, the CDR3 is TGTGCCAGCAGGGAAGAGAGGAAAGGGTATGGCTACACCTTC. Its protein product is CASREERKGYGYTF. The V and J genes are TRBV6-1 and TRBJ1-2; D gene unclear. There are 14 residues in the CDR3. CDR1 is MNHNS and CDR2 is SASEGT in the germline V gene.

Many counts were recorded for this clonotype. The V gene is TRBV2, the J gene TRBJ1-5; tentatively, D is TRBD1 (5 bases). CDR3 size: 13 residues. Looked up from germline, CDR1 is SNHLY and CDR2 is FYNNEI. Trimming pared 7 bases from V and 6 bases from J, leaving 13 bases between. The CDR3 bases are TGTGCCAGCACGGTAGGGGTTGCTCAGCCCCAGCATTTT. Residues: CASTVGVAQPQHF.

Ten or more counts support this clonotype. The chain recombines TRBV6-2 or TRBV6-3 with TRBJ2-4; D is undetermined. V was trimmed by 5 bases and J by 5 bases, leaving 19 bases between them. The germline gives CDR1 MNHEY, CDR2 SVGEGT. The CDR3 covers 16 residues. CDR3 bases: TGTGCCAGCAGTGCCCTGACCCAAGCCGGAGAAAACATTCAGTACTTC. Translating gives CASSALTQAGENIQYF.

This clonotype showed up just a few times. J is TRBJ2-2 and V is TRBV2; unclear D gene. The CDR3 is made up of 14 amino acids. The germline V and J ends were trimmed by 1 base and 3 bases, with 6 bases remaining between them. Germline V gives CDR1 SNHLY, CDR2 FYNNEI. The chain's CDR3 is CASSEDRYTGELFF. CDR3 in DNA: TGTGCCAGCAGTGAAGACAGATACACCGGGGAGCTGTTTTTT. Based on the CDR3 plus reference TRBV2 and TRBJ2-2, the full variable domain is EPEVTQTPSHQVTQMGQEVILRCVPISNHLYFYWYRQILGQKVEFLVSFYNNEISEKSEIFDDQFSVERPDGSNFTLKIRSTKLEDSAMYFCASSEDRYTGELFFGEGSRLTVL.